This T cell receptor (beta chain) was sequenced for a study of blood T cell repertoires in COVID-19. Study as a whole: T cells, B-cell-depleted T cells, or PBMCs supplied cDNA or gDNA.

The CDR3 is 11 residues long. CDR1 is LGHDT, CDR2 YNNKEL, per germline (reference sequence). V lost 10 bases, J lost 6 bases, and 12 bases lay in between. Participant reports of clinical history set cohort assignment. What the recovered Cohort 3 donors had was two negative PCRs, clearance, or symptom resolution. Here immunoSEQ multiplex PCR was the method, and the copy in TCRdb shows in-frame clones only, minus some. The sample lists some 400,000 clones, more than 80% occurring once. The sequence was collected from a man aged 30 to 45 who had recovered from COVID-19. The specimen sequenced was PBMCs or T cells enriched from blood (not recorded which). This chain uses TRBV3-1 (or the pseudogene TRBV3-2) with TRBJ2-5, with D tentatively TRBD2 (6 bases). CDR3 in amino acids: CATDGGKTQYF. For the CDR3, the DNA is TGTGCCACCGATGGGGGGAAGACCCAGTACTTC.